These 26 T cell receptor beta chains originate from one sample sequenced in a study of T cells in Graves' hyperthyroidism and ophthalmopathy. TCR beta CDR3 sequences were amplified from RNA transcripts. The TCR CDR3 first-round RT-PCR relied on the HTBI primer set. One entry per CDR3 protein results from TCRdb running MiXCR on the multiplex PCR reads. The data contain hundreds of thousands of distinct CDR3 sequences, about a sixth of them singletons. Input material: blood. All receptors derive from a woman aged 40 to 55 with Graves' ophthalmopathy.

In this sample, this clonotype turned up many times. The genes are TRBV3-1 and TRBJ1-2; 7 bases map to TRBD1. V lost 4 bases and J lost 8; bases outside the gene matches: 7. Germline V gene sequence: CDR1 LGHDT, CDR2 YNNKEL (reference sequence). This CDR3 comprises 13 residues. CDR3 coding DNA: TGTGCCAGCAGCCCGCGACAGGGCGGCGGCTACACCTTC. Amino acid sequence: CASSPRQGGGYTF.

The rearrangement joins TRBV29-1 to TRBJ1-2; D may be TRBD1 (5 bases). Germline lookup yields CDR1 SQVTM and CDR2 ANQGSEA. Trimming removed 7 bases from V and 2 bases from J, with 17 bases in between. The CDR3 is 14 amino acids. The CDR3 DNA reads TGCAGCGACCTCGTACAGGATACGAACTATGGCTACACCTTC. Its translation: CSDLVQDTNYGYTF.

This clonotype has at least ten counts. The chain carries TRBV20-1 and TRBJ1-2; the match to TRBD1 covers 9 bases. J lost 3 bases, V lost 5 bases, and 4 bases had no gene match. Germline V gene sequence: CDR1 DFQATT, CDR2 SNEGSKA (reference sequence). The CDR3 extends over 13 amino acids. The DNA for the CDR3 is TGCAGTGCTTCCCGGACAGGGGACTATGGCTACACCTTC. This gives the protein CSASRTGDYGYTF.

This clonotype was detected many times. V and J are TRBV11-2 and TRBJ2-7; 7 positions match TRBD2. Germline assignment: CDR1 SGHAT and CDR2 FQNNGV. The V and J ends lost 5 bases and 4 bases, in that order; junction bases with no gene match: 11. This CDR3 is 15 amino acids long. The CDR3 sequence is CASSLPGAAGYEQYF. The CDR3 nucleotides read TGTGCCAGCAGCCTCCCCGGGGCAGCGGGGTACGAGCAGTACTTC.

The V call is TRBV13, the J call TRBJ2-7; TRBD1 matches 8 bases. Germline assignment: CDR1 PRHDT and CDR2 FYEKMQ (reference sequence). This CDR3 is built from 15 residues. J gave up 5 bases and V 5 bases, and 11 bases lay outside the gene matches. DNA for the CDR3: TGTGCCAGCAGCGGCAGACAGGGGTTGTACGACGAGCAGTACTTC. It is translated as CASSGRQGLYDEQYF.

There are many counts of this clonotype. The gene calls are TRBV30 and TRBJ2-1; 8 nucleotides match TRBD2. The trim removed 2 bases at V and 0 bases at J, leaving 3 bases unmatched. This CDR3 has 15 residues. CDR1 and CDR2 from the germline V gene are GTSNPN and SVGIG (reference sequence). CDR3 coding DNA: TGTGCCTGGAGTACCGGGACTAGCTCCTACAATGAGCAGTTCTTC. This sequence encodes CAWSTGTSSYNEQFF.

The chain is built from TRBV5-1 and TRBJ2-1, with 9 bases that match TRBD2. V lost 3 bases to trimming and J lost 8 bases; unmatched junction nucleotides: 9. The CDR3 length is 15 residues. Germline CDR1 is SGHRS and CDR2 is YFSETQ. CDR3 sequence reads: CASSSFSGSGDEQFF. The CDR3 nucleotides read TGCGCCAGCAGCTCCTTTAGCGGGAGCGGGGATGAGCAGTTCTTC. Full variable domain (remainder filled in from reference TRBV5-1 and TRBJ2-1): KAGVTQTPRYLIKTRGQQVTLSCSPISGHRSVSWYQQTPGQGLQFLFEYFSETQRNKGNFPGRFSGRQFSNSRSEMNVSTLELGDSALYLCASSSFSGSGDEQFFGPGTRLTVL.

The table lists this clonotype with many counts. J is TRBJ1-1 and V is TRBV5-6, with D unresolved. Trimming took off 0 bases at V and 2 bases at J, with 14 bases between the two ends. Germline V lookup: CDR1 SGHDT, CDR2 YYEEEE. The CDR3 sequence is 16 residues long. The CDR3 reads CASSLANRWSNTEAFF. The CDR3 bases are TGTGCCAGCAGCTTGGCCAACCGGTGGAGTAACACTGAAGCTTTCTTT.

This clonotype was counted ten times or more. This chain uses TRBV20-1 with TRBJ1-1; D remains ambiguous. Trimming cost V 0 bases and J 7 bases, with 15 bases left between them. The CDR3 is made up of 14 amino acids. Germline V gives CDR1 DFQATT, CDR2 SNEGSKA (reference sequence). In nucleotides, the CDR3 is TGCAGTGCTAGAGATCCGGTGGGTCCCCTTGAAGCTTTCTTT. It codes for CSARDPVGPLEAFF.

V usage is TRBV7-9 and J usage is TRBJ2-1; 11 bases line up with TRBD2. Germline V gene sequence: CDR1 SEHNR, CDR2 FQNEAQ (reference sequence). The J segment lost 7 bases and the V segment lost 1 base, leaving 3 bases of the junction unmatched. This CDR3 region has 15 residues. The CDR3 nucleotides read TGTGCCAGCAGCTTAGAAGTAGCGGGAGGGAATGAGCAGTTCTTC. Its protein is CASSLEVAGGNEQFF.

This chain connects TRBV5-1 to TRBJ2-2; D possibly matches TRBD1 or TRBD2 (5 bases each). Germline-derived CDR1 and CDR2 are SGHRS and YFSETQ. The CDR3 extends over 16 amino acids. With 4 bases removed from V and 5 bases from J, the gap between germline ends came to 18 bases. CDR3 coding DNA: TGCGCCAGCAGCCCCAGGATTCTTGGGACGACCGGGGAGCTGTTTTTT. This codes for CASSPRILGTTGELFF.

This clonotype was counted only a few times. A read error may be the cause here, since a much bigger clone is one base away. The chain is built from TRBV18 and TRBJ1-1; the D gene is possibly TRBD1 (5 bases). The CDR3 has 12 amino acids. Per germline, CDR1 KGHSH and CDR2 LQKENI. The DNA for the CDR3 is TGTGTCAGCTCACCAGGGAGAACTGAAGCTTTCTTT. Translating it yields CVSSPGRTEAFF.

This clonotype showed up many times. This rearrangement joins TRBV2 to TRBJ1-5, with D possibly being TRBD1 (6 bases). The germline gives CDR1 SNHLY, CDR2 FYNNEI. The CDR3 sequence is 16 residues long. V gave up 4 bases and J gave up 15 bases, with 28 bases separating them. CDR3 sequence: CASSAEANLGQGLWHF. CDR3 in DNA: TGTGCCAGCAGTGCTGAGGCTAACCTTGGGCAGGGGCTGTGGCATTTT.

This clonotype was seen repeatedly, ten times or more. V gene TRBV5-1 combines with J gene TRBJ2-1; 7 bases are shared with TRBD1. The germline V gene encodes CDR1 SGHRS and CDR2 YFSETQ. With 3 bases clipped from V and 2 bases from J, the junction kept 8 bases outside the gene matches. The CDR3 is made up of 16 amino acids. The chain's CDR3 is CASSSDRQGPYNEQFF. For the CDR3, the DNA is TGCGCCAGCAGCTCGGACCGACAGGGACCCTACAATGAGCAGTTCTTC. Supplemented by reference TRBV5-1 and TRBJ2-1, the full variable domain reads KAGVTQTPRYLIKTRGQQVTLSCSPISGHRSVSWYQQTPGQGLQFLFEYFSETQRNKGNFPGRFSGRQFSNSRSEMNVSTLELGDSALYLCASSSDRQGPYNEQFFGPGTRLTVL.

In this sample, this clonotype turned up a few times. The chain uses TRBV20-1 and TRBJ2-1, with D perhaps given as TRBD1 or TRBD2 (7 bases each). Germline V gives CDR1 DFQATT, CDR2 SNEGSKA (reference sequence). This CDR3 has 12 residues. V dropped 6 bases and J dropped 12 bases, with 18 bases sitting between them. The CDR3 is CSAPQGGGGQFF. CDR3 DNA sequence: TGCAGTGCCCCCCAGGGGGGGGGGGGGCAGTTCTTC.

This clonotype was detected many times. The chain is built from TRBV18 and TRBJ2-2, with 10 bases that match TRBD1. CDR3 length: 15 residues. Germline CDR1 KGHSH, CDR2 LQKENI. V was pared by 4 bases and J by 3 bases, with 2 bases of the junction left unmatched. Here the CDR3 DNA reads TGTGCCAGCTCACGGGACAGGGGAGACACCGGGGAGCTGTTTTTT. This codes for CASSRDRGDTGELFF. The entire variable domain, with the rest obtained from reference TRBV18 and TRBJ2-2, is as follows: NAGVMQNPRHLVRRRGQEARLRCSPMKGHSHVYWYRQLPEEGLKFMVYLQKENIIDESGMPKERFSAEFPKEGPSILRIQQVVRGDSAAYFCASSRDRGDTGELFFGEGSRLTVL.

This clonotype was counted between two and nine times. The CDR3 region has the DNA TGCGCCAGCAGCCGGACACTCTCCTACGAGCAGTACTTC. It yields the protein CASSRTLSYEQYF. The chain is built from TRBV5-1 and TRBJ2-7; perhaps TRBD1 as D (5 bases). The CDR3 is 13 amino acids. The germline V and J ends were trimmed by 4 bases and 0 bases, with 8 bases remaining between them. The germline CDR1 and CDR2 sequences are SGHRS and YFSETQ.

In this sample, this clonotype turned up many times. The CDR3 reads CASSRGMNTEAFF. CDR3 bases: TGTGCCAGCTCGCGAGGGATGAACACTGAAGCTTTCTTT. The chain recombines TRBV18 with TRBJ1-1; no clear D. The germline V gene has CDR1 KGHSH and CDR2 LQKENI. The CDR3 covers 13 residues. The ends were cut back, 6 bases at V and 0 bases at J, with 8 bases in the middle.

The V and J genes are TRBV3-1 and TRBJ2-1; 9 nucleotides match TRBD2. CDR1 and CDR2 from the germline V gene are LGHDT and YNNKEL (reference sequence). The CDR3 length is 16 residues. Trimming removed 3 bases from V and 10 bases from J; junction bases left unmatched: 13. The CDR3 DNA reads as TGTGCCAGCAGCCAGGGCAGGGGTAGCGGGGGTCGAGAGCAGTTCTTC. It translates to CASSQGRGSGGREQFF.

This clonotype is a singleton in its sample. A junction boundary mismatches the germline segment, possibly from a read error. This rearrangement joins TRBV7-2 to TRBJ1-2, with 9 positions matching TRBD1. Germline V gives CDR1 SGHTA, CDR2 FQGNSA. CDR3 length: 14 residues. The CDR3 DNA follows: TGTGTCAGCAAAACGTCCGGGACAGGGTATGGCTACACCTTC. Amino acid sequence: CVSKTSGTGYGYTF.

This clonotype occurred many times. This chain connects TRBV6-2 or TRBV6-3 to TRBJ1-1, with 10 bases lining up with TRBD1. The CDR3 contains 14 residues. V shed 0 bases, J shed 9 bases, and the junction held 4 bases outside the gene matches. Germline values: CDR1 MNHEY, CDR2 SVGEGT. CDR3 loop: CASSYSGQGRKAFF. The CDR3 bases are TGTGCCAGCAGTTACTCGGGACAGGGGAGGAAAGCTTTCTTT.

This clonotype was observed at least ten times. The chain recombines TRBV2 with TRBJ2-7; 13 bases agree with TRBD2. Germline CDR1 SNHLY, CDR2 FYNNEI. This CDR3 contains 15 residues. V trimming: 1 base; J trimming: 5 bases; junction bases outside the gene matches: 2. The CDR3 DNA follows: TGTGCCAGCAGTGAAGGACTAGCGGGAGGTGACGAGCAGTACTTC. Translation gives CASSEGLAGGDEQYF.

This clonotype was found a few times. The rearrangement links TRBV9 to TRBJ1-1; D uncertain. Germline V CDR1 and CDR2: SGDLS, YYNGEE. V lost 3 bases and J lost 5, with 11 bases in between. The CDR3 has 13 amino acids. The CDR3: CASSGRLATEAFF. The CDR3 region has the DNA TGTGCCAGCAGCGGACGGCTGGCAACTGAAGCTTTCTTT.

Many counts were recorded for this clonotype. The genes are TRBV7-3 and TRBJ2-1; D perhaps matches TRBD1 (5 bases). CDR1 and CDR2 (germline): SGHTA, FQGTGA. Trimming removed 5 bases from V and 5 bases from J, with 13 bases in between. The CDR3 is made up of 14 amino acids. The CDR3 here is CASSPGSPNNEQFF. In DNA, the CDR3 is TGTGCCAGCAGCCCAGGGTCACCCAACAATGAGCAGTTCTTC.

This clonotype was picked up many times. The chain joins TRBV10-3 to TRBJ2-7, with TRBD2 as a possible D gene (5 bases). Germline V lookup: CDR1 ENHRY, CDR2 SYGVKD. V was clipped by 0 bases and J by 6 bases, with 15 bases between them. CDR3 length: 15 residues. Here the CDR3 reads CAISESDWILREQYF. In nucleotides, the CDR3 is TGTGCCATCAGTGAGTCGGACTGGATCCTACGCGAGCAGTACTTC.

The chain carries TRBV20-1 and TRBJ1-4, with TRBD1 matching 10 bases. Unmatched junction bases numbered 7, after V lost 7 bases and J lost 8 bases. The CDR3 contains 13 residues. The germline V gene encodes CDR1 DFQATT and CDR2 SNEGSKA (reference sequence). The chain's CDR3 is CSVTGTGEEKLFF. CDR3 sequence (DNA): TGCAGTGTCACCGGGACAGGGGAAGAAAAACTGTTTTTT.